These 31 T cell receptor beta chains originate from one sample sequenced in a study of shared T cell receptors in the human thymus. Profiling relied on immunoSEQ multiplex PCR, and the TCRdb table lists in-frame clones only, not all of them. The sample holds fewer than 700,000 clones, roughly 90% seen once. This same sample was also taken into another study, of human thymus T cells.

The sample consisted of thymocytes. The receptors shown here come from a boy younger than two with a congenital heart defect.

The gene calls are TRBV4-1 and TRBJ2-3; TRBD2 agrees at 10 bases. There are 17 residues in the CDR3. CDR1 and CDR2 (germline): MGHRA, YSYEKL. The junction had 5 bases not matched to a gene; V was cut back by 1 base and J by 1 base. CDR3 region: CASSQALGLARTDTQYF. Here the CDR3 DNA reads TGCGCCAGCAGCCAAGCCCTGGGACTAGCGCGCACAGATACGCAGTATTTT.

This sequence joins TRBV6-4 and TRBJ1-1; TRBD1 matches 10 bases. With 6 bases clipped from V and 0 bases from J, the junction kept 1 base outside the gene matches. CDR3 size: 14 residues. CDR1 MRHNA and CDR2 SNTAGT come from the germline V gene. CDR3 in DNA: TGTGCCAGCAGAGGGACAGGGGTGAACACTGAAGCTTTCTTT. This sequence encodes CASRGTGVNTEAFF.

The genes are TRBV7-6 and TRBJ2-1; 7 nucleotides align to TRBD2. J lost 4 bases, V lost 6 bases, and 9 bases had no gene match. Germline-derived CDR1 and CDR2 are SGHVS and FNYEAQ. The CDR3 contains 15 residues. CDR3 nucleotides: TGTGCCAGCAGTGGGGGGGGATCTTCATACAATGAGCAGTTCTTC. This translates into CASSGGGSSYNEQFF.

This chain connects TRBV27 to TRBJ2-2; D possibly corresponds to TRBD2 (5 bases). This CDR3 is 18 amino acids long. Germline CDR1 and CDR2: MNHEY and SMNVEV (reference sequence). The V end was cut by 2 bases, the J end by 6 bases, with 22 bases between. DNA for the CDR3: TGTGCCAGCAGTTTACCGCAGAGGGCCCGGTTAATCCCCGGGGAGCTGTTTTTT. This codes for CASSLPQRARLIPGELFF.

This chain links TRBV7-9 with TRBJ1-2; 8 bases align to TRBD1. The CDR3 is 16 amino acids. Germline assignment: CDR1 SEHNR and CDR2 FQNEAQ (reference sequence). V was clipped by 4 bases and J by 0 bases; unmatched bases: 7. DNA for the CDR3: TGTGCCAGCAGCTACCGGGACAGGAGAGCTAACTATGGCTACACCTTC. Amino acid sequence: CASSYRDRRANYGYTF.

This rearrangement joins TRBV19 to TRBJ2-7, with 7 nucleotides matching TRBD1. V lost 6 bases, J lost 0 bases, and 17 bases stayed unmatched. CDR3 length: 18 residues. Germline loops: CDR1 LNHDA, CDR2 SQIVND (reference sequence). The CDR3 nucleotides read TGTGCCAGTAGGGCGGTACGGACAGGCGGATCGAGCTCCTACGAGCAGTACTTC. Translated: CASRAVRTGGSSSYEQYF.

The chain couples TRBV4-3 to TRBJ2-7; D uncertain. The CDR3 sequence is 15 residues long. Trimming removed 0 bases from V and 4 bases from J, with 13 bases in between. Germline CDR1 and CDR2: LGHNA and YSLEER. CDR3 protein: CASSQERPYGYEQYF. The CDR3 DNA sequence: TGCGCCAGCAGCCAAGAAAGGCCCTACGGGTACGAGCAGTACTTC.

The V gene is TRBV7-9, the J gene TRBJ2-1, with D perhaps matching TRBD2 (5 bases). The CDR3 has 18 residues. V was cut by 4 bases and J by 0 bases, with 19 bases left in between. Looked up from germline, CDR1 is SEHNR and CDR2 is FQNEAQ (reference sequence). CDR3 nucleotide sequence: TGTGCCAGCAGCTCACCGCTACTAGGACGAGGCTCCTACAATGAGCAGTTCTTC. It encodes CASSSPLLGRGSYNEQFF.

CDR3 DNA sequence: TGTGCCAGCAGCCTAGTAGGACAGGGGTATGGCTACACCTTC. Its translation: CASSLVGQGYGYTF. V usage is TRBV4-2 and J usage is TRBJ1-2; 9 bases fit TRBD1. CDR3 length: 14 residues. CDR1 LGHNA and CDR2 YNFKEQ come from the germline V gene. Trimming removed 4 bases from V and 5 bases from J; junction bases left unmatched: 5.

CDR3 sequence: CASSSDQGEETQYF. Here the CDR3 DNA reads TGTGCCAGCAGCTCCGATCAGGGCGAAGAGACCCAGTACTTC. This sequence joins TRBV7-9 and TRBJ2-5, with D possibly TRBD1 on 5 matching bases. V lost 4 bases and J 3 bases, leaving 12 bases between the germline ends. CDR1 is SEHNR and CDR2 is FQNEAQ in the germline V gene (reference sequence). This CDR3 spans 14 amino acids.

This chain joins TRBV27 and TRBJ2-7, with 12 bases aligning to TRBD1. Germline trimming cut 4 bases from V and 7 bases from J; bases unmatched to any gene: 5. Germline assignment: CDR1 MNHEY and CDR2 SMNVEV (reference sequence). The CDR3 has 14 residues. The CDR3, as DNA: TGTGCCAGCAGTTCGGGACAGGGGGCGGGAGAGCAGTACTTC. This encodes CASSSGQGAGEQYF.

CDR3 amino acids: CASSLAGREALDYEQYF. DNA of the CDR3: TGCGCCAGCAGCTTGGCAGGGAGGGAGGCTCTCGACTACGAGCAGTACTTC. V gene TRBV5-1 combines with J gene TRBJ2-7; 7 nucleotides agree with TRBD2. The CDR3 runs 17 residues. The trim removed 0 bases at V and 3 bases at J, leaving 12 bases unmatched. The V gene's germline CDR1 is SGHRS and CDR2 YFSETQ.

The chain recombines TRBV4-2 with TRBJ2-5, with 9 bases fitting TRBD2. The germline gives CDR1 LGHNA, CDR2 YNFKEQ. V was pared by 1 base and J by 3 bases, with 9 bases of the junction left unmatched. The CDR3 extends over 17 amino acids. In nucleotides, the CDR3 is TGTGCCAGCAGCCAAGCCCCCTTAGCGGGAGAGGAAGAGACCCAGTACTTC. This gives the protein CASSQAPLAGEEETQYF.

This chain uses TRBV27 with TRBJ1-5, with 8 positions matching TRBD1. Germline-derived CDR1 and CDR2 are MNHEY and SMNVEV (reference sequence). V shed 4 bases, J shed 6 bases, and the junction held 5 bases outside the gene matches. This CDR3 is built from 14 residues. The CDR3 nucleotides are TGTGCCAGCAGTTCCAGGGGGCGCGGTCAGCCCCAGCATTTT. It codes for CASSSRGRGQPQHF.

This chain joins TRBV2 and TRBJ2-2; D possibly corresponds to TRBD2 (5 bases). Germline V gives CDR1 SNHLY, CDR2 FYNNEI. V was pared by 5 bases and J by 6 bases, with 13 bases between. The length of the CDR3 is 14 residues. CDR3 in DNA: TGTGCCAGCAGTAGGGAGCCCCAAGCCGGGGAGCTGTTTTTT. Translated, it gives CASSREPQAGELFF.

This clone was counted only a few times. The J gene is TRBJ2-7, the V gene TRBV11-3, with 14 bases lining up with TRBD2. Per germline, CDR1 SGHNT and CDR2 YENEEA. There are 18 residues in the CDR3. Unmatched junction bases numbered 9, after V lost 0 bases and J lost 5 bases. The CDR3 DNA is TGTGCCAGCAGCTTAGACGCCGGGACTAGCGGGAGTATCGACGAGCAGTACTTC. It translates to CASSLDAGTSGSIDEQYF. Filled out from reference TRBV11-3 and TRBJ2-7, the complete variable domain reads EAGVVQSPRYKIIEKKQPVAFWCNPISGHNTLYWYLQNLGQGPELLIRYENEEAVDDSQLPKDRFSAERLKGVDSTLKIQPAELGDSAVYLCASSLDAGTSGSIDEQYFGPGTRLTVT.

The chain recombines TRBV7-6 with TRBJ2-1, with 7 bases aligning to TRBD2. V lost 4 bases and J lost 0; bases outside the gene matches: 15. Germline lookup yields CDR1 SGHVS and CDR2 FNYEAQ. This CDR3 spans 19 amino acids. DNA for the CDR3: TGTGCCAGCAGCTCCCTCCGGGAGGCCTCACAGAGCTCCTACAATGAGCAGTTCTTC. Protein sequence: CASSSLREASQSSYNEQFF.

The chain is built from TRBV4-2 and TRBJ2-4, with TRBD2 matching 13 bases. This CDR3 comprises 20 residues. Losses at the gene ends were 0 bases for V and 1 base for J; bases not matched to a gene: 9. The germline CDR1 and CDR2 sequences are LGHNA and YNFKEQ. CDR3 sequence (DNA): TGTGCCAGCAGCCAAGATAGTACTAGCGGGAGGGGGGAGGCCAAAAACATTCAGTACTTC. Residues: CASSQDSTSGRGEAKNIQYF.

The genes are TRBV29-1 and TRBJ2-1; D may be TRBD1 (6 bases). Trimming stripped 6 bases from V and 2 bases from J, with 17 bases between. Germline V gene lookup returns CDR1 SQVTM and CDR2 ANQGSEA. CDR3 length: 15 residues. The CDR3: CSVPVGQWTYNEQFF. The DNA of the CDR3 is TGCAGCGTCCCAGTTGGACAGTGGACCTACAATGAGCAGTTCTTC.

The gene calls are TRBV4-2 and TRBJ2-3; unclear D gene. V was trimmed by 0 bases and J by 1 base, leaving 17 bases between them. CDR3 length: 18 amino acids. Germline CDR1 reads LGHNA; CDR2 reads YNFKEQ. The CDR3 DNA reads TGTGCCAGCAGCCAAGATTCCCACAAGCTAGGTGGCACAGATACGCAGTATTTT. It yields the protein CASSQDSHKLGGTDTQYF.

The CDR3 sequence: CASSLYGSPYEQYF. In DNA, the CDR3 is TGTGCCAGCAGCTTGTACGGGAGCCCCTACGAGCAGTACTTC. The genes are TRBV7-2 and TRBJ2-7; D is possibly TRBD2 (6 bases). Germline loops: CDR1 SGHTA, CDR2 FQGNSA. V lost 3 bases, J lost 2 bases, and 11 bases lay in between. The CDR3 runs 14 residues.

V is TRBV21-1 and J is TRBJ2-7; no check of the table's D call, TRBD1, against the DNA was made. TRBV21-1 is a documented pseudogene. This CDR3 is 14 amino acids long. CDR3: CASNHGQAPYEQYF. The CDR3 DNA sequence: TGTGCCAGCAACCACGGACAGGCGCCCTACGAGCAGTACTTC.

This rearrangement joins TRBV28 to TRBJ2-3, with 8 bases matching TRBD2. The CDR3 spans 19 residues. Trimming cost V 3 bases and J 4 bases; bases outside gene matches: 18. CDR1 is MDHEN, CDR2 SYDVKM, per germline. The CDR3: CASSFKPLTGGLRADTQYF. The CDR3 bases are TGTGCCAGCAGTTTCAAGCCCCTAACGGGAGGGCTTCGGGCAGATACGCAGTATTTT.

This chain connects TRBV6-1 to TRBJ1-3; 11 bases are shared with TRBD1. Germline values: CDR1 MNHNS, CDR2 SASEGT. This CDR3 spans 13 amino acids. Trimming cost V 8 bases and J 6 bases; bases outside gene matches: 3. For the CDR3, the DNA is TGTGCCAGCCAGGACAGGGGGCTAAACACCATATATTTT. Protein sequence: CASQDRGLNTIYF.

This chain uses TRBV5-1 with TRBJ2-3; tentatively, D is TRBD2 (5 bases). V lost 4 bases and J 3 bases, leaving 12 bases between the germline ends. This CDR3 region has 14 residues. Germline V gene data show CDR1 as SGHRS and CDR2 as YFSETQ. CDR3 sequence (DNA): TGCGCCAGCAGCCCTTCCCGGGAAACAGATACGCAGTATTTT. Translated: CASSPSRETDTQYF. The full variable domain, completed using reference TRBV5-1 and TRBJ2-3, is KAGVTQTPRYLIKTRGQQVTLSCSPISGHRSVSWYQQTPGQGLQFLFEYFSETQRNKGNFPGRFSGRQFSNSRSEMNVSTLELGDSALYLCASSPSRETDTQYFGPGTRLTVL.

About this clone itself: Other DNA variants within this sample encode the same CDR3. The chain recombines TRBV5-1 with TRBJ2-7, with 8 bases identical to TRBD1. The V gene end was trimmed by 4 bases and the J gene end by 1 base; junction bases not matched to a gene: 7. The CDR3 has 15 residues. Per the germline V gene, CDR1 is SGHRS and CDR2 is YFSETQ. The CDR3 reads CASSPRTGSSYEQYF. The DNA for the CDR3 is TGCGCCAGCAGCCCCCGGACAGGGTCTTCCTACGAGCAGTACTTC.

This chain links TRBV12-5 with TRBJ1-4, with TRBD1 matching 7 bases. The trim removed 3 bases at V and 8 bases at J, leaving 12 bases unmatched. The CDR3 runs 16 residues. Germline lookup yields CDR1 LGHNT and CDR2 FRNRAP. The CDR3 region is CASGFTTGLADEKLFF. The CDR3 DNA sequence: TGTGCTAGTGGTTTTACGACAGGGTTGGCCGACGAAAAACTGTTTTTT.

The chain couples TRBV4-2 to TRBJ2-2; D is perhaps TRBD1 (5 bases). The CDR3 contains 16 residues. CDR1 is LGHNA and CDR2 is YNFKEQ in the germline V gene. The V end lost 2 bases, the J end lost 6 bases, and 16 bases lay between the germline ends. CDR3 amino acids: CASSQIWTLSAGELFF. CDR3 nucleotide sequence: TGTGCCAGCAGCCAAATTTGGACACTCTCGGCCGGGGAGCTGTTTTTT.

J is TRBJ2-7 and V is TRBV7-9; 10 positions agree with TRBD2. The CDR3 contains 17 residues. J was trimmed by 5 bases and V by 1 base; bases with no gene match: 11. Germline V gene lookup returns CDR1 SEHNR and CDR2 FQNEAQ (reference sequence). CDR3 DNA: TGTGCCAGCAGCTTAGTGACAGCGGGAGGGCCCGGGGACGAGCAGTACTTC. Amino acid sequence: CASSLVTAGGPGDEQYF.

The chain uses TRBV28 and TRBJ2-7, with 7 bases matching TRBD2. CDR1 is MDHEN and CDR2 is SYDVKM in the germline V gene. The CDR3 is 13 residues long. After removal of 6 bases from V and 5 bases from J, the junction contained 7 bases not matched to a gene. CDR3 coding DNA: TGTGCCAGCAGCGGGCCGGGAGGCGACGAGCAGTACTTC. Its protein is CASSGPGGDEQYF.

The gene calls are TRBV10-2 and TRBJ2-1, with 9 bases aligning to TRBD2. The V and J ends lost 3 bases and 9 bases, in that order; junction bases with no gene match: 12. The germline gives CDR1 WSHSY, CDR2 SAAADI. The CDR3 spans 16 residues. DNA of the CDR3: TGCGCCAGCAGTGAAGGTTGGACTAGCGCCCCCCGTGAGCAGTTCTTC. It codes for CASSEGWTSAPREQFF.